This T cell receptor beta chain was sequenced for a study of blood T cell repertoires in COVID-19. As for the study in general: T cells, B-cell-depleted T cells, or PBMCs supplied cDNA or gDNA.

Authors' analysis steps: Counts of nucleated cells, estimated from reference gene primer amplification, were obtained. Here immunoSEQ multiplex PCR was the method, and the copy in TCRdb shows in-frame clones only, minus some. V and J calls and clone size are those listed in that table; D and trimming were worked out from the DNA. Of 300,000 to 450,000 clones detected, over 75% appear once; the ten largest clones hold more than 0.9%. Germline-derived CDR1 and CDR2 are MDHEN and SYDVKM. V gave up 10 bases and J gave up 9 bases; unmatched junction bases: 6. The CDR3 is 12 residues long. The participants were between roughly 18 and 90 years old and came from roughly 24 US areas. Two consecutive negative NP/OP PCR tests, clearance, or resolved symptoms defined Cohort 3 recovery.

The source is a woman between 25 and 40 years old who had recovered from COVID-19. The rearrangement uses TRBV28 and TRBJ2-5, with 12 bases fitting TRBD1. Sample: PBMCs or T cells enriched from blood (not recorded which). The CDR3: CAISGQGAPQYF. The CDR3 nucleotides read TGTGCCATCTCGGGACAGGGGGCGCCCCAGTACTTC.